The clone carrying this T cell receptor beta chain was recorded only once. V was pared by 0 bases and J by 5 bases, with 2 bases of the junction left unmatched. Germline V CDR1 and CDR2: LNHDA, SQIVND (reference sequence). This CDR3 has 14 residues. In the source study's methods: Reference gene primer amplification in the assay estimated nucleated cell counts. Assay used: immunoSEQ multiplex PCR; TCRdb lists only in-frame clones, some missing. That table gives V, J and clone size, and the DNA gave D and trimming. The table lists around 160,000 clones, roughly 76% of them singletons. The data derive from a study of blood T cell repertoires in COVID-19. Study-level information: Sites in the United States, Italy and Spain provided acute and convalescent COVID-19 samples.

Sequenced material: peripheral blood. The rearrangement uses TRBV19 and TRBJ2-3, with 7 nucleotides matching TRBD1. This receptor was identified in a human donor with acute or convalescent COVID-19. The donor label of this sample is uncertain. This CDR3 reads CASSIENRGDTQYF. CDR3 nucleotides: TGTGCCAGTAGTATAGAAAACAGGGGAGATACGCAGTATTTT.